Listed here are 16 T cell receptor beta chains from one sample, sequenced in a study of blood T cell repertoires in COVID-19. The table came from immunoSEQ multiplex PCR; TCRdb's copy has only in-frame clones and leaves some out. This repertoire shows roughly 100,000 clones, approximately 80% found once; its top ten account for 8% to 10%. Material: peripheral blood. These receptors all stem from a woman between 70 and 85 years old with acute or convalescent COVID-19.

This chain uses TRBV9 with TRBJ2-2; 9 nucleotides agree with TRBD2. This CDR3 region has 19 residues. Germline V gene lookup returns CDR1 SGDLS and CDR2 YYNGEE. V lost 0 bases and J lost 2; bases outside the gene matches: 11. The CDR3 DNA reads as TGTGCCAGCAGCGTAGGTCCTAGCGGGGACAATCTCAACACCGGGGAGCTGTTTTTT. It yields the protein CASSVGPSGDNLNTGELFF.

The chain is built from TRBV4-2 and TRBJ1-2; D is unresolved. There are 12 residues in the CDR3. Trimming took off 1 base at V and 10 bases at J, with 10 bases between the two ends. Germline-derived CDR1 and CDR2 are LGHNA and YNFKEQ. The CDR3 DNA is TGTGCCAGCAGCCAAGTTGGCACCTTCTACACCTTC. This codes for CASSQVGTFYTF.

This chain's CDR3 is CASSERGQPQEAFF. The CDR3 coding sequence is TGTGCCAGCAGTGAAAGGGGGCAGCCGCAGGAAGCTTTCTTT. The chain employs TRBV6-1 and TRBJ1-1, with TRBD1 matching over 7 bases. Germline CDR1 is MNHNS and CDR2 is SASEGT. Germline trimming cut 2 bases from V and 8 bases from J; bases unmatched to any gene: 8. The CDR3 extends over 14 amino acids.

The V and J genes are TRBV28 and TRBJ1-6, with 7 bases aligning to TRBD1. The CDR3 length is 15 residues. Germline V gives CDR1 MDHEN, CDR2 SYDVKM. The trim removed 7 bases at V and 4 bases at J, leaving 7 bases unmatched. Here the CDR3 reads CASTPDRDYNSPLHF. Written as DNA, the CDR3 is TGTGCCAGCACCCCTGACAGGGATTATAATTCACCCCTCCACTTT.

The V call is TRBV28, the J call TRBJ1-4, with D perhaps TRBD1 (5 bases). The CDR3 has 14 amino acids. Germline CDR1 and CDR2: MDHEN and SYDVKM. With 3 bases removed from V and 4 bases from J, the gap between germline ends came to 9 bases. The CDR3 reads CASSFRALNEKLFF. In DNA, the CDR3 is TGTGCCAGCAGTTTCAGGGCTCTTAATGAAAAACTGTTTTTT. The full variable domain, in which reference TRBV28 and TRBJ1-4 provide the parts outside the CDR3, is DVKVTQSSRYLVKRTGEKVFLECVQDMDHENMFWYRQDPGLGLRLIYFSYDVKMKEKGDIPEGYSVSREKKERFSLILESASTNQTSMYLCASSFRALNEKLFFGSGTQLSVL.

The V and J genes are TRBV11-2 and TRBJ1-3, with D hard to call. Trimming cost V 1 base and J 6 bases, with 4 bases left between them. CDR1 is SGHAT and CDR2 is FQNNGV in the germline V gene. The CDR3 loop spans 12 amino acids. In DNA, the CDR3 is TGTGCCAGCAGCTTAGTTCAAAACACCATATATTTT. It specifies CASSLVQNTIYF.

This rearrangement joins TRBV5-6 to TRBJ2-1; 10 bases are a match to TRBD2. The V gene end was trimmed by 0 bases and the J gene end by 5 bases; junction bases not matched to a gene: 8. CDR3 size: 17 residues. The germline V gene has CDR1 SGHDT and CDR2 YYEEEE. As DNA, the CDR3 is TGTGCCAGCAGCTTGGTTTATCTAGCGGGAGAGGACAATGAGCAGTTCTTC. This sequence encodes CASSLVYLAGEDNEQFF.

Written as DNA, the CDR3 is TGTGCCAGCAGCCCGGGACTCGGTGATACCGGGGAGCTGTTTTTT. Translating it yields CASSPGLGDTGELFF. The V gene is TRBV11-3, the J gene TRBJ2-2, with a tentative D call TRBD2 (6 bases). Per the germline V gene, CDR1 is SGHNT and CDR2 is YENEEA. V was cut by 5 bases and J by 5 bases, with 15 bases left in between. This CDR3 spans 15 amino acids. The entire variable domain, with the rest obtained from reference TRBV11-3 and TRBJ2-2, is as follows: EAGVVQSPRYKIIEKKQPVAFWCNPISGHNTLYWYLQNLGQGPELLIRYENEEAVDDSQLPKDRFSAERLKGVDSTLKIQPAELGDSAVYLCASSPGLGDTGELFFGEGSRLTVL.

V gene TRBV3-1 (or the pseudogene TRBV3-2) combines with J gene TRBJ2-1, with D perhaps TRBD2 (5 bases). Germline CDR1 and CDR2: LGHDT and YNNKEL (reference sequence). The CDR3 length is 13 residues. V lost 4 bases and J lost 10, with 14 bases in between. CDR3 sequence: CASSPTRRGEQFF. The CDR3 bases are TGTGCCAGCAGCCCCACTAGGAGAGGGGAGCAGTTCTTC.

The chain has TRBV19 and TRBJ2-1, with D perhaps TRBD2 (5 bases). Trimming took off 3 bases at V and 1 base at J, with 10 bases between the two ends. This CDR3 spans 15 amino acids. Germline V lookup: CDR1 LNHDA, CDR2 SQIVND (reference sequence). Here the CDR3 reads CASSIRSGSYNEQFF. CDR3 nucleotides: TGTGCCAGTAGTATTCGGAGCGGTTCCTACAATGAGCAGTTCTTC.

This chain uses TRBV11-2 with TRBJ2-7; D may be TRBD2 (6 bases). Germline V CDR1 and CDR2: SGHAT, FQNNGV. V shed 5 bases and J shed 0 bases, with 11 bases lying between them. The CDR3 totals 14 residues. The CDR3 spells CASSPGDFSYEQYF. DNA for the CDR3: TGTGCCAGCAGCCCGGGGGACTTCTCCTACGAGCAGTACTTC.

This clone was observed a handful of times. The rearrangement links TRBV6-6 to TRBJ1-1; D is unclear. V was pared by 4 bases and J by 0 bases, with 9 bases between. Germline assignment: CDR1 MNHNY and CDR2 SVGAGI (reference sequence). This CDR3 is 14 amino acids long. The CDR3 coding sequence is TGTGCCAGCAGTTCCGGCGGCATGAACACTGAAGCTTTCTTT. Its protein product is CASSSGGMNTEAFF.

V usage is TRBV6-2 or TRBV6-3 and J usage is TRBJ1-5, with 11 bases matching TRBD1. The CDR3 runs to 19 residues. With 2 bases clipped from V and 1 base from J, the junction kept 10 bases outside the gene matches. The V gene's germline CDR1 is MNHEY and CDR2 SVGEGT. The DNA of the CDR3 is TGTGCCAGCAGTTACGTCACCGGGACAGGGGGAAGGAGCAATCAGCCCCAGCATTTT. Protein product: CASSYVTGTGGRSNQPQHF.

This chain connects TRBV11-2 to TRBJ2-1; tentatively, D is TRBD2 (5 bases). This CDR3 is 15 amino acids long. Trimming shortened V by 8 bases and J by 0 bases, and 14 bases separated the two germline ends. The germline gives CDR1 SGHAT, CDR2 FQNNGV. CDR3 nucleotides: TGTGCCAGCCAGAGGGCGACAAGCTCCTACAATGAGCAGTTCTTC. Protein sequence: CASQRATSSYNEQFF. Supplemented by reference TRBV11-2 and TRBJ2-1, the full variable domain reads EAGVAQSPRYKIIEKRQSVAFWCNPISGHATLYWYQQILGQGPKLLIQFQNNGVVDDSQLPKDRFSAERLKGVDSTLKIQPAKLEDSAVYLCASQRATSSYNEQFFGPGTRLTVL.

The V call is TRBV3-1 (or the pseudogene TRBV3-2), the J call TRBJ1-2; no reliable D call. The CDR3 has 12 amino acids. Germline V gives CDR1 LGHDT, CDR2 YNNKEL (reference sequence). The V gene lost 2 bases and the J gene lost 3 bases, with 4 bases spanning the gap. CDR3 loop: CASSQTDYGYTF. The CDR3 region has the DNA TGTGCCAGCAGCCAAACGGACTATGGCTACACCTTC.

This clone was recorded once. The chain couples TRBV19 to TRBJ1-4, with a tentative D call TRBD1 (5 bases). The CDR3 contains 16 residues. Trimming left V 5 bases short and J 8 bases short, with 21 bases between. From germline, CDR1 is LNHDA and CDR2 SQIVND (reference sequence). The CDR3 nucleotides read TGTGCCAGTAGTCCCGGGAGGGGCCGGGGGATAGAAAAACTGTTTTTT. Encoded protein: CASSPGRGRGIEKLFF.